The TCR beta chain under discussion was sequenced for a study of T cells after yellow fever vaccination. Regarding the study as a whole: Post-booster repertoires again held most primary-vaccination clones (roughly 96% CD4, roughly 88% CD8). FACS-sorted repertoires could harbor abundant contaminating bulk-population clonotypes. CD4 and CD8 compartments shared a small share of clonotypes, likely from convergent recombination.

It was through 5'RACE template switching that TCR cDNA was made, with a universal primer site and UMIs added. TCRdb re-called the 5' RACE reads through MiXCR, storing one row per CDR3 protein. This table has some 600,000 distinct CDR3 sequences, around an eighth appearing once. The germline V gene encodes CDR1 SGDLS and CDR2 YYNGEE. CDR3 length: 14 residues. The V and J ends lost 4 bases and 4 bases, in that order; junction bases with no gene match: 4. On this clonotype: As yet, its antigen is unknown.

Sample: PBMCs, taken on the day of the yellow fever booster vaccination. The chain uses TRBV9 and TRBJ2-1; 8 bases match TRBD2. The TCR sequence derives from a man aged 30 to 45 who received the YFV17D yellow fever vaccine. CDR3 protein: CASSSTSGYNEQFF. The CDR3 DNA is TGTGCCAGCAGCTCCACTAGCGGTTACAATGAGCAGTTCTTC.